The rows below give T cell receptor beta chains drawn from one sample of a study of cytomegalovirus exposure and HLA in healthy donors. Sequenced by immunoSEQ multiplex PCR; TCRdb stores in-frame clones only, minus some. The sample consists of around 67,000 clones, around 78% of them appearing once. The specimen sequenced was PBMCs. These receptors originate from a man aged 18 to 30 in good health and CMV-seropositive. Each CDR3 is given with its conserved first and last residue. A D gene is named only where the DNA matches it firmly. A clone size is listed for some rows: how often the clone was seen (once, few, many), or a class if it is expanded.

j_gene: TRBJ2-3; d_gene: NA; abundance: NA; v_gene: TRBV5-4; CDR3aa: CASRPEGSSTDTQYF; CDR3nt: TGTGCCAGCAGACCTGAAGGGAGTAGCACAGATACGCAGTATTTT
j_gene: TRBJ1-5; d_gene: NA; abundance: NA; v_gene: TRBV9; CDR3aa: CASSVGLGYDQPQHF; CDR3nt: TGTGCCAGCAGCGTAGGACTGGGTTATGATCAGCCCCAGCATTTT
j_gene: TRBJ1-5; d_gene: NA; abundance: NA; v_gene: TRBV6-5; CDR3aa: CASRSGGPNQPQHF; CDR3nt: TGTGCCAGCAGAAGCGGGGGGCCGAATCAGCCCCAGCATTTT
j_gene: TRBJ2-1; d_gene: NA; abundance: NA; v_gene: TRBV29-1; CDR3aa: CSVARQTNNEQFF; CDR3nt: TGCAGCGTTGCACGGCAGACTAACAATGAGCAGTTCTTC
j_gene: TRBJ1-1; d_gene: TRBD1; abundance: NA; v_gene: TRBV30; CDR3aa: CAWRGQGRAEAFF; CDR3nt: TGTGCCTGGAGGGGACAGGGTAGGGCTGAAGCTTTCTTT
j_gene: TRBJ1-5; d_gene: NA; abundance: once; v_gene: TRBV6-5; CDR3aa: CASMEGSNQPQHF; CDR3nt: TGTGCCAGCATGGAGGGAAGCAATCAGCCCCAGCATTTT
j_gene: TRBJ2-1; d_gene: NA; abundance: NA; v_gene: TRBV19; CDR3aa: CATSIDREVTLSSYNEQFF; CDR3nt: TGTGCCACCTCGATAGACCGAGAGGTGACCCTCAGCTCCTACAATGAGCAGTTCTTC
j_gene: TRBJ1-5; d_gene: TRBD1; abundance: once; v_gene: TRBV6-1; CDR3aa: CASSEQGLSGNQPQHF; CDR3nt: TGTGCCAGCAGCGAACAGGGGTTGTCGGGCAATCAGCCCCAGCATTTT
j_gene: TRBJ2-7; d_gene: TRBD1; abundance: few; v_gene: TRBV5-1; CDR3aa: CASSLAADRGKKYF; CDR3nt: TGCGCCAGCAGCTTGGCCGCGGACAGGGGGAAAAAGTACTTC
j_gene: TRBJ2-3; d_gene: TRBD1; abundance: NA; v_gene: TRBV28; CDR3aa: CASSLQGATDTQYF; CDR3nt: TGTGCCAGCAGCCTACAGGGGGCCACAGATACGCAGTATTTT
j_gene: TRBJ1-1; d_gene: NA; abundance: NA; v_gene: TRBV28; CDR3aa: CASSSVPQGNTEAFF; CDR3nt: TGTGCCAGCAGTTCTGTCCCACAGGGAAACACTGAAGCTTTCTTT
j_gene: TRBJ2-1; d_gene: TRBD1; abundance: NA; v_gene: TRBV5-1; CDR3aa: CASTLTGGNEQFF; CDR3nt: TGCGCCAGCACATTGACAGGGGGAAATGAGCAGTTCTTC
j_gene: TRBJ1-2; d_gene: NA; abundance: few; v_gene: TRBV2; CDR3aa: CASSSSPGTIGYTF; CDR3nt: TGTGCCAGCAGCTCCTCGCCGGGAACTATTGGCTACACCTTC
j_gene: TRBJ1-2; d_gene: NA; abundance: NA; v_gene: TRBV7-9; CDR3aa: CASSLRYYGYTF; CDR3nt: TGTGCCAGCAGCCTCCGGTACTATGGCTACACCTTC
j_gene: TRBJ2-2; d_gene: NA; abundance: NA; v_gene: TRBV30; CDR3aa: CAWSLLAGELFF; CDR3nt: TGTGCCTGGAGTCTACTAGCCGGGGAGCTGTTTTTT
j_gene: TRBJ2-7; d_gene: NA; abundance: NA; v_gene: TRBV10-2; CDR3aa: CASSQTLASYEQYF; CDR3nt: TGCGCCAGCAGCCAAACGCTAGCTTCCTACGAGCAGTACTTC
j_gene: TRBJ1-5; d_gene: TRBD1; abundance: NA; v_gene: TRBV6-5; CDR3aa: CASSYGTANQPQHF; CDR3nt: TGTGCCAGCAGTTACGGGACAGCCAATCAGCCCCAGCATTTT
j_gene: TRBJ1-2; d_gene: TRBD1; abundance: NA; v_gene: TRBV9; CDR3aa: CASNSYGQGSGYTF; CDR3nt: TGTGCCAGCAACTCTTACGGACAGGGGAGCGGCTACACCTTC
j_gene: TRBJ2-7; d_gene: NA; abundance: few; v_gene: TRBV9; CDR3aa: CASSVGRRGLPDEQYF; CDR3nt: TGTGCCAGCAGCGTAGGGCGGCGCGGCCTCCCGGACGAGCAGTACTTC
j_gene: TRBJ2-7; d_gene: NA; abundance: once; v_gene: TRBV2; CDR3aa: CASSGQATTYEQYF; CDR3nt: TGTGCCAGCAGTGGGCAGGCCACAACCTACGAGCAGTACTTC
j_gene: TRBJ1-1; d_gene: NA; abundance: NA; v_gene: TRBV30; CDR3aa: CAWRATINTEAFF; CDR3nt: TGTGCCTGGAGAGCCACCATTAACACTGAAGCTTTCTTT
j_gene: TRBJ1-2; d_gene: NA; abundance: NA; v_gene: TRBV28; CDR3aa: CASSSIQGYTF; CDR3nt: TGTGCCAGCAGTTCCATCCAGGGCTACACCTTC